This T cell receptor beta chain was recovered during a study of CD8+ T cells in alopecia areata. It was cDNA, reverse transcribed from extracted RNA, that served as the sequencing template. Assay: immunoSEQ multiplex PCR; the TCRdb copy retains only in-frame clones and omits some. The repertoire includes about 110,000 clones, 55% to 70% of them detected once, and around 23% sits in the top ten. Worth noting for this clone: Antigen: not known.

Study-level findings and limits: Affected scalp, especially in alopecia totalis/universalis, had a higher clonality than normal scalp did.

Germline V gene data show CDR1 as MNHEY and CDR2 as SMNVEV (reference sequence). The CDR3 length is 14 residues. V is TRBV27 and J is TRBJ2-5; possibly TRBD2 for D (6 bases). The J call is doubtful: the DNA matches TRBJ2-7 better. The clonotype originates from a human donor with alopecia areata. Material for sequencing was NKG2D-low CD8+ T cells sorted from blood. Here the CDR3 reads CASRPNGRTYEQYF. In nucleotides, the CDR3 is TGTGCCAGCAGACCAAATGGGAGGACCTACGAGCAGTACTTC.